Below, 30 T cell receptor beta chains from the same sample are listed, as sequenced in a study of blood T cell repertoires in COVID-19 (dated by TCRdb to about 2020). Libraries were constructed by the immunoSEQ multiplex PCR assay. As stored in TCRdb, this immuneACCESS dataset retains in-frame rearrangements with V and J assigned. A fraction of the clones does not appear; measured against another copy, unresolved V genes explain less than half of the discrepancy, and the remainder lacks a known reason. The sample records under 45,000 clones, about 81% of which are singletons. The top ten clones comprise about 40% of the sample. What was sequenced was peripheral blood. All receptors come from a human donor in a cohort sampled during active COVID-19.

J is TRBJ1-6 and V is TRBV12-1. TRBV12-1 is deemed a pseudogene. CDR3 length: 16 residues. The CDR3 bases are TGTGCCAGCAGTTTCCGCGGTCACTCCTATAATTCACCCCTCCACTTT. It is translated as CASSFRGHSYNSPLHF.

The rearrangement uses TRBV3-1 (or the pseudogene TRBV3-2) and TRBJ1-1; a weak D match, TRBD1 (5 bases). The CDR3 runs to 15 residues. The germline gives CDR1 LGHDT, CDR2 YNNKEL (reference sequence). The V and J ends lost 1 base and 3 bases respectively, with 12 bases between them. CDR3 amino acids: CASSQAQQGYTEAFF. The CDR3 DNA is TGTGCCAGCAGCCAAGCGCAGCAGGGATACACTGAAGCTTTCTTT.

This clone has a handful of counts. The rearrangement uses TRBV27 and TRBJ2-3, with D perhaps TRBD2 (6 bases). V lost 3 bases, J lost 0 bases, and 22 bases lay in between. Germline assignment: CDR1 MNHEY and CDR2 SMNVEV (reference sequence). This CDR3 has 19 amino acids. CDR3 nucleotide sequence: TGTGCCAGCAGTTTTTCTTCCGTCCGGGGGTCCTATAGCACAGATACGCAGTATTTT. It encodes CASSFSSVRGSYSTDTQYF.

This clone was detected once. The genes are TRBV19 and TRBJ2-2; 7 positions agree with TRBD2. The ends lost 3 bases at V and 0 bases at J; junction bases unmatched: 7. Germline V gene lookup returns CDR1 LNHDA and CDR2 SQIVND (reference sequence). The CDR3 is 17 residues long. This CDR3 reads CASSIFPGGANTGELFF. The DNA for the CDR3 is TGTGCCAGTAGTATTTTTCCTGGGGGGGCGAACACCGGGGAGCTGTTTTTT.

CDR3 DNA: TGCGCCAGCAGCCTACTGGAACCCGGGGGGGGCACTGAAGCTTTCTTT. The encoded protein is CASSLLEPGGGTEAFF. V and J are TRBV5-1 and TRBJ1-1; tentatively, D is TRBD1 (5 bases). This CDR3 region has 16 residues. Deletions cut 4 bases from V and 4 bases from J, with 20 bases between. The germline V gene encodes CDR1 SGHRS and CDR2 YFSETQ.

The DNA of the CDR3 is TGTGCCAGCAGTTTACTTAGGGTCGGGACAGGGGGCTCACCCCTCCACTTT. It specifies CASSLLRVGTGGSPLHF. This chain uses TRBV27 with TRBJ1-6; 12 bases align to TRBD1. With V trimmed by 2 bases and J by 10 bases, 9 bases remained unmatched. In germline, CDR1 is MNHEY, CDR2 SMNVEV (reference sequence). This CDR3 is built from 17 residues.

In its sample, this clone is medium-sized (0.01 to 0.1%). This rearrangement joins TRBV3-1 (or the pseudogene TRBV3-2) to TRBJ1-5; 7 bases are a match to TRBD1. The CDR3 sequence is 17 residues long. Unmatched junction bases numbered 12, after V lost 1 base and J lost 6 bases. Germline-derived CDR1 and CDR2 are LGHDT and YNNKEL (reference sequence). CDR3 loop: CASSQVRRTGVGQPQHF. CDR3 DNA sequence: TGTGCCAGCAGCCAAGTAAGGCGTACAGGGGTCGGTCAGCCCCAGCATTTT.

This sequence joins TRBV19 and TRBJ1-4; D uncertain. Germline-derived CDR1 and CDR2 are LNHDA and SQIVND (reference sequence). This CDR3 has 15 residues. V was trimmed by 7 bases and J by 3 bases, leaving 15 bases between them. The CDR3 sequence: CASTKWATSNEKLFF. The CDR3 nucleotides are TGTGCCAGTACCAAGTGGGCGACCTCTAATGAAAAACTGTTTTTT.

The rearrangement links TRBV30 to TRBJ2-1; TRBD2 might be the D (6 bases). Trimming shortened V by 2 bases and J by 8 bases, and 10 bases separated the two germline ends. Per the germline V gene, CDR1 is GTSNPN and CDR2 is SVGIG (reference sequence). The CDR3 has 12 amino acids. Written as DNA, the CDR3 is TGTGCCTGGAGTTATTCGGGGGATGAGCAGTTCTTC. Amino acid sequence: CAWSYSGDEQFF. The full variable domain, its missing parts supplied by reference TRBV30 and TRBJ2-1, is SQTIHQWPATLVQPVGSPLSLECTVEGTSNPNLYWYRQAAGRGLQLLFYSVGIGQISSEVPQNLSASRPQDRQFILSSKKLLLSDSGFYLCAWSYSGDEQFFGPGTRLTVL.

The V call is TRBV19, the J call TRBJ2-2; 9 bases match TRBD1. CDR1 and CDR2 (germline): LNHDA, SQIVND (reference sequence). With V trimmed by 5 bases and J by 7 bases, 8 bases remained unmatched. There are 15 residues in the CDR3. The DNA for the CDR3 is TGTGCCAGTAGTCCAAGGACAGGGGAAGGCGGGGAGCTGTTTTTT. Residues: CASSPRTGEGGELFF.

CDR3 region: CASSRSRLAGFYEQYF. DNA for the CDR3: TGCGCCAGCAGCCGTTCCCGACTAGCGGGGTTCTACGAGCAGTACTTC. The rearrangement joins TRBV4-3 to TRBJ2-7; 11 bases fit TRBD2. CDR1 and CDR2 from the germline V gene are LGHNA and YSLEER. V shed 4 bases, J shed 3 bases, and the junction held 8 bases outside the gene matches. The length of the CDR3 is 16 residues.

The gene calls are TRBV7-9 and TRBJ2-7; 8 bases agree with TRBD1. Trimming removed 4 bases from V and 6 bases from J; junction bases left unmatched: 8. Germline V gene lookup returns CDR1 SEHNR and CDR2 FQNEAQ (reference sequence). This CDR3 is built from 14 residues. The CDR3 DNA follows: TGTGCCAGCAGCTACGGACAGGGTTCACGCGAGCAGTACGTC. Encoded protein: CASSYGQGSREQYV.

V usage is TRBV7-8 and J usage is TRBJ2-5; D is ambiguous. The V gene's germline CDR1 is SGHVS and CDR2 FQNEAQ. The germline V and J ends were trimmed by 5 bases and 2 bases, with 15 bases remaining between them. This CDR3 has 15 amino acids. CDR3 bases: TGTGCCAGCAGCCCAGCCCGCGTATTTCAAGAGACCCAGTACTTC. Translated, it gives CASSPARVFQETQYF.

This sequence joins TRBV7-3 and TRBJ1-2; a weak D match, TRBD1 (5 bases). The CDR3 contains 14 residues. V was trimmed by 7 bases and J by 4 bases, leaving 16 bases between them. Germline CDR1 SGHTA, CDR2 FQGTGA. The CDR3 sequence: CASTLQVSLYGYTF. CDR3 nucleotide sequence: TGTGCCAGCACTCTACAGGTATCCCTCTATGGCTACACCTTC.

In its sample, this clone was seen a few times. V is TRBV4-2 and J is TRBJ1-4; tentatively, D is TRBD1 (6 bases). Trimming cost V 0 bases and J 8 bases, with 13 bases left between them. This CDR3 is 15 amino acids long. Germline CDR1 is LGHNA and CDR2 is YNFKEQ. The CDR3 region is CASSQDLRGGEKLFF. The CDR3 coding sequence is TGTGCCAGCAGCCAAGATCTCAGGGGAGGGGAAAAACTGTTTTTT.

The count of this clone is one. This rearrangement joins TRBV6-6 to TRBJ2-7, with a weak D call TRBD1 (5 bases). The V end lost 0 bases, the J end lost 0 bases, and 12 bases lay between the germline ends. This CDR3 spans 16 amino acids. Per germline, CDR1 MNHNY and CDR2 SVGAGI (reference sequence). The chain's CDR3 is CASSYSVQGSSYEQYV. The CDR3 nucleotides read TGTGCCAGCAGTTACTCGGTTCAGGGAAGCTCCTACGAGCAGTACGTC.

This chain links TRBV27 with TRBJ1-4; D remains unclear. Trimming shortened V by 6 bases and J by 7 bases, and 15 bases separated the two germline ends. Germline-derived CDR1 and CDR2 are MNHEY and SMNVEV (reference sequence). The CDR3 covers 14 residues. The CDR3 DNA reads as TGTGCCAGCAGCACGCGCGTCGAGGGTGAAAAACTGTTTTTT. It yields the protein CASSTRVEGEKLFF.

V usage is TRBV19 and J usage is TRBJ1-1; TRBD1 might be the D (5 bases). The CDR3 spans 14 residues. Between the trimmed V and J ends, which lost 4 bases and 1 base, there was a span of 10 bases. Per the germline V gene, CDR1 is LNHDA and CDR2 is SQIVND (reference sequence). The DNA of the CDR3 is TGTGCCAGTAGTAAGCGGGACCCGAACACTGAAGCTTTCTTT. Encoded protein: CASSKRDPNTEAFF. Full variable domain (outside the CDR3, taken from reference TRBV19 and TRBJ1-1): DGGITQSPKYLFRKEGQNVTLSCEQNLNHDAMYWYRQDPGQGLRLIYYSQIVNDFQKGDIAEGYSVSREKKESFPLTVTSAQKNPTAFYLCASSKRDPNTEAFFGQGTRLTVV.

This clone was picked up a small number of times. This sequence joins TRBV5-1 and TRBJ1-5; D might be TRBD1 (6 bases). V lost 0 bases and J 0 bases, leaving 10 bases between the germline ends. Germline V gene lookup returns CDR1 SGHRS and CDR2 YFSETQ. The CDR3 length is 16 residues. The DNA for the CDR3 is TGCGCCAGCAGCTTGGGAGCAGGGGATAGCAATCAGCCCCAGCATTTT. Translation: CASSLGAGDSNQPQHF.

The CDR3 region has the DNA TGTGCCAGCAGCTCCGAGCGGACCCAAGAGACCCAGTACTTC. Its translation: CASSSERTQETQYF. The gene calls are TRBV7-9 and TRBJ2-5, with a possible D match to TRBD2 (5 bases). Trimming left V 4 bases short and J 1 base short, with 10 bases between. Germline values: CDR1 SEHNR, CDR2 FQNEAQ (reference sequence). There are 14 residues in the CDR3.

The chain employs TRBV7-9 and TRBJ2-7; 8 nucleotides agree with TRBD1. The V gene end was trimmed by 0 bases and the J gene end by 5 bases; junction bases not matched to a gene: 15. Germline V gives CDR1 SEHNR, CDR2 FQNEAQ (reference sequence). The CDR3 spans 18 residues. CDR3: CASSLAPGYWTGTDEQYF. The DNA of the CDR3 is TGTGCCAGCAGCTTAGCGCCCGGGTACTGGACAGGGACGGACGAGCAGTACTTC.

This chain connects TRBV5-1 to TRBJ1-1, with 9 bases identical to TRBD1. Germline V lookup: CDR1 SGHRS, CDR2 YFSETQ. V shed 4 bases, J shed 6 bases, and the junction held 7 bases outside the gene matches. This CDR3 comprises 14 residues. The chain's CDR3 is CASSGGQGIPEAFF. In nucleotides, the CDR3 is TGCGCCAGCAGCGGGGGACAGGGAATACCTGAAGCTTTCTTT.

The chain carries TRBV6-5 and TRBJ1-6; D gene unclear. The CDR3 is 13 residues long. V was trimmed by 2 bases and J by 11 bases, leaving 10 bases between them. Germline V lookup: CDR1 MNHEY, CDR2 SVGAGI. The CDR3 loop is CASSYERITPLHF. CDR3 nucleotide sequence: TGTGCCAGCAGTTACGAGAGGATTACACCCCTCCACTTT.

The chain is built from TRBV5-1 and TRBJ2-2; TRBD1 matches at 7 bases. This CDR3 comprises 13 residues. The ends lost 7 bases at V and 0 bases at J; junction bases unmatched: 0. Germline CDR1 reads SGHRS; CDR2 reads YFSETQ. The CDR3 protein is CASGQANTGELFF. The DNA for the CDR3 is TGCGCCAGCGGACAGGCGAACACCGGGGAGCTGTTTTTT.

The chain is built from TRBV4-1 and TRBJ2-6; D call uncertain. The CDR3 has 15 residues. The V gene's germline CDR1 is MGHRA and CDR2 YSYEKL. V lost 2 bases and J lost 0, with 5 bases in between. Here the CDR3 DNA reads TGCGCCAGCAGCCAAAGCCCCTCTGGGGCCAACGTCCTGACTTTC. Its translation is CASSQSPSGANVLTF.

The chain links TRBV3-1 (or the pseudogene TRBV3-2) to TRBJ2-5; TRBD2 agrees at 8 bases. J was trimmed by 5 bases and V by 6 bases; bases with no gene match: 2. The germline V gene has CDR1 LGHDT and CDR2 YNNKEL (reference sequence). The CDR3 covers 12 residues. CDR3: CASSSGGETQYF. DNA of the CDR3: TGTGCCAGCAGTTCGGGGGGGGAGACCCAGTACTTC.

This clone was counted between two and nine times. The V and J genes are TRBV5-8 and TRBJ2-6; TRBD1 matches 7 bases. With V trimmed by 4 bases and J by 0 bases, 7 bases remained unmatched. The CDR3 totals 17 residues. Germline CDR1 SGHTS, CDR2 YDEGEE. The CDR3 coding sequence is TGTGCCAGCAGCCGGGCAGGGGGAATCTCTGGGGCCAACGTCCTGACTTTC. This gives the protein CASSRAGGISGANVLTF.

This clone was seen a single time. The chain couples TRBV18 to TRBJ2-7; the D gene is possibly TRBD1 (5 bases). V lost 3 bases and J lost 0, with 15 bases in between. CDR3 length equals 16 residues. Germline loops: CDR1 KGHSH, CDR2 LQKENI. CDR3 region: CASSPFPQGSSYEQYF. In nucleotides, the CDR3 is TGTGCCAGCTCACCGTTCCCCCAGGGATCCTCCTACGAGCAGTACTTC.

The V call is TRBV18, the J call TRBJ1-2; unclear D gene. The CDR3 is made up of 15 amino acids. V lost 0 bases, J lost 2 bases, and 10 bases lay in between. Germline V gene data show CDR1 as KGHSH and CDR2 as LQKENI. The CDR3 is CASSPPFIANYGYTF. In DNA form, the CDR3 reads TGTGCCAGCTCACCACCGTTCATTGCGAACTATGGCTACACCTTC.

The V and J genes are TRBV7-2 and TRBJ2-7, with a tentative D call TRBD1 (9 bases). This CDR3 is 15 amino acids long. Germline CDR1 is SGHTA and CDR2 is FQGNSA. V was shortened by 5 bases and J by 4 bases, with 18 bases between the two germline ends. The CDR3 DNA is TGTGCCAGCAGCCCCAGCGGGGGACAGGGATACGAGCAGTACTTC. Amino acids: CASSPSGGQGYEQYF.